The 18 T cell receptor beta chains in this list originate from one sample, sequenced in a study of metastatic and nonmetastatic thyroid tumors. Nobody among the patients had been given any treatment before thyroid surgery. TCRdb re-called the PCR reads through MiXCR. The data contain about 43,000 clones, 20% to 30% of them singletons. The sample taken for sequencing was tumor tissue. All receptors derive from a female donor with papillary thyroid cancer or a benign thyroid nodule (not recorded which). Some clones in this sample may be carry-over from other donors' samples.

The J gene is TRBJ1-5, the V gene TRBV4-1; 7 bases are a match to TRBD1. The CDR3 contains 17 residues. In germline, CDR1 is MGHRA, CDR2 YSYEKL. V shed 0 bases and J 1 base; nucleotides not matched to a gene: 6. In DNA, the CDR3 is TGCGCCAGCAGCCAAGATCCCGGCAGGGGGAGCAATCAGCCCCAGCATTTT. It codes for CASSQDPGRGSNQPQHF.

The J gene is TRBJ2-5, the V gene TRBV18; perhaps TRBD2 as D (5 bases). The CDR3 consists of 14 residues. Per germline, CDR1 KGHSH and CDR2 LQKENI. The V and J ends lost 1 base and 3 bases respectively, with 9 bases between them. In DNA form, the CDR3 reads TGTGCCAGCTCACCACGTCCGAGGGAAGAGACCCAGTACTTC. This encodes CASSPRPREETQYF. Full variable domain (outside the CDR3, taken from reference TRBV18 and TRBJ2-5): NAGVMQNPRHLVRRRGQEARLRCSPMKGHSHVYWYRQLPEEGLKFMVYLQKENIIDESGMPKERFSAEFPKEGPSILRIQQVVRGDSAAYFCASSPRPREETQYFGPGTRLLVL.

This clone showed up many times. The gene calls are TRBV29-1 and TRBJ2-1, with 13 bases identical to TRBD2. Germline V gives CDR1 SQVTM, CDR2 ANQGSEA. The CDR3 runs 13 residues. J was trimmed by 7 bases and V by 7 bases; bases with no gene match: 4. In nucleotides, the CDR3 is TGCAGCGGGACTAGCGGGAGTACTAATGAGCAGTTCTTC. It is translated as CSGTSGSTNEQFF.

This clone was seen at least ten times. The chain recombines TRBV5-4 with TRBJ1-1, with TRBD1 matching 8 bases. V gave up 2 bases and J gave up 8 bases; unmatched junction bases: 5. CDR3 size: 13 residues. Per the germline V gene, CDR1 is SGHNT and CDR2 is YYREEE (reference sequence). The CDR3 reads CASSLRGQEEAFF. DNA for the CDR3: TGTGCCAGCAGCTTACGGGGACAGGAAGAAGCTTTCTTT.

This clone has only one observation. V is TRBV20-1 and J is TRBJ1-1; 7 bases agree with TRBD1. This CDR3 is 13 amino acids long. CDR1 DFQATT and CDR2 SNEGSKA come from the germline V gene (reference sequence). V was clipped by 6 bases and J by 6 bases; unmatched bases: 10. The CDR3 coding sequence is TGCAGTGCCATCAGGGGGGGTAAGGCTGAAGCTTTCTTT. Translated: CSAIRGGKAEAFF.

The J gene is TRBJ1-5, the V gene TRBV19; 7 bases match TRBD1. The CDR3 has 15 amino acids. Germline CDR1 LNHDA, CDR2 SQIVND (reference sequence). J lost 0 bases, V lost 9 bases, and 8 bases had no gene match. CDR3 nucleotide sequence: TGTGCCAGCAACCGTGACAGGGTTAGCAATCAGCCCCAGCATTTT. It yields the protein CASNRDRVSNQPQHF.

This clone occurred many times. The chain employs TRBV7-2 and TRBJ2-5; 12 positions agree with TRBD1. The V and J ends lost 5 bases and 7 bases, in that order; junction bases with no gene match: 14. The CDR3 totals 17 residues. CDR1 is SGHTA and CDR2 is FQGNSA in the germline V gene. The CDR3 DNA reads TGTGCCAGCAGCCTAGGGGCGGGGACAGGGGGCCGATGGACCCAGTACTTC. Translation gives CASSLGAGTGGRWTQYF.

This clone was recorded many times. This chain connects TRBV5-4 to TRBJ1-4; 7 bases match TRBD1. The CDR3 runs to 15 residues. Germline V lookup: CDR1 SGHNT, CDR2 YYREEE (reference sequence). V was pared by 3 bases and J by 4 bases, with 6 bases of the junction left unmatched. This chain's CDR3 is CASSSNRGLNEKLFF. DNA of the CDR3: TGTGCCAGCAGCTCCAACAGGGGCCTTAATGAAAAACTGTTTTTT.

This clone was picked up many times. The CDR3 sequence: CASDRDRGAETQYF. The CDR3 nucleotides read TGTGCCAGCGACCGGGACAGGGGTGCAGAGACCCAGTACTTC. The chain joins TRBV7-9 to TRBJ2-5; TRBD1 matches 10 bases. The trim removed 8 bases at V and 4 bases at J, leaving 7 bases unmatched. The CDR3 length is 14 residues. Per the germline V gene, CDR1 is SEHNR and CDR2 is FQNEAQ (reference sequence).

CDR3 amino acids: CSARVVTGTWANEKLFF. The CDR3, as DNA: TGCAGTGCTAGAGTTGTGACAGGGACATGGGCTAATGAAAAACTGTTTTTT. The V call is TRBV20-1, the J call TRBJ1-4; 7 bases align to TRBD1. Germline CDR1 DFQATT, CDR2 SNEGSKA (reference sequence). V gave up 1 base and J gave up 3 bases; unmatched junction bases: 11. The CDR3 extends over 17 amino acids.

Many counts were recorded for this clone. V is TRBV7-2 and J is TRBJ2-1; 9 bases agree with TRBD1. Trimming removed 1 base from V and 5 bases from J; junction bases left unmatched: 0. CDR3 length: 14 amino acids. CDR1 and CDR2 from the germline V gene are SGHTA and FQGNSA. The CDR3 loop reads CASSLDRGHNEQFF. CDR3 nucleotides: TGTGCCAGCAGCTTAGACAGGGGGCACAATGAGCAGTTCTTC.

The V gene is TRBV19, the J gene TRBJ2-5; D gene uncertain. The V gene's germline CDR1 is LNHDA and CDR2 SQIVND (reference sequence). This CDR3 comprises 12 residues. V gave up 4 bases and J gave up 7 bases, with 10 bases separating them. The CDR3 region is CASSSPKGTQYF. The CDR3 nucleotides read TGTGCCAGTAGTAGCCCGAAGGGGACCCAGTACTTC.

This clone was counted a single time. The same CDR3 is also encoded by other DNA sequences in this sample. The chain is built from TRBV20-1 and TRBJ1-1; no reliable D call. Germline CDR1 and CDR2: DFQATT and SNEGSKA (reference sequence). The CDR3 sequence is 14 residues long. The DNA for the CDR3 is TGCAGCGCCCCAGTCGGTGGGGTGAACACTGAAGCTTTCTTT. It codes for CSAPVGGVNTEAFF.

This clone came up many times. The chain uses TRBV10-3 and TRBJ1-1; 7 nucleotides agree with TRBD1. The germline V gene encodes CDR1 ENHRY and CDR2 SYGVKD. This CDR3 is built from 15 residues. After removal of 10 bases from V and 3 bases from J, the junction contained 14 bases not matched to a gene. CDR3 bases: TGTGCCACCGCAGACAGGGAACGGTGGGACACTGAAGCTTTCTTT. It specifies CATADRERWDTEAFF.

This rearrangement joins TRBV20-1 to TRBJ1-2, with a weak D call TRBD1 (5 bases). V was cut by 0 bases and J by 3 bases, with 11 bases left in between. This CDR3 has 14 amino acids. CDR1 is DFQATT, CDR2 SNEGSKA, per germline (reference sequence). CDR3 region: CSARDEGRDYGYTF. The CDR3 nucleotides are TGCAGTGCTAGAGATGAGGGGCGTGACTATGGCTACACCTTC.

The chain recombines TRBV20-1 with TRBJ2-1; 9 positions match TRBD1. J was trimmed by 6 bases and V by 1 base; bases with no gene match: 4. The germline V gene has CDR1 DFQATT and CDR2 SNEGSKA (reference sequence). CDR3 length equals 14 residues. The CDR3 reads CSARGQTGGNEQFF. The CDR3 DNA is TGCAGTGCTAGAGGTCAGACAGGGGGCAATGAGCAGTTCTTC.

This clone was detected ten times or more. The same CDR3 can be traced to other DNA sequences in this sample. The rearrangement links TRBV6-1 to TRBJ2-5; 11 bases align to TRBD2. V trimming: 6 bases; J trimming: 5 bases; junction bases outside the gene matches: 11. The CDR3 has 16 residues. CDR1 is MNHNS, CDR2 SASEGT, per germline. The CDR3 coding sequence is TGTGCCAGCAGCCGGGGGCTAGCGGGAGGCCAGGAGACCCAGTACTTC. It yields the protein CASSRGLAGGQETQYF.

This clone was picked up a small number of times. The gene calls are TRBV27 and TRBJ2-7, with 8 bases identical to TRBD2. The germline V gene has CDR1 MNHEY and CDR2 SMNVEV (reference sequence). Trimming took 4 bases from V and 2 from J; bases not matched to a gene: 7. The CDR3 contains 15 residues. The CDR3 DNA follows: TGTGCCAGCAGTTCAGCGGGGGTTGACCCCTACGAGCAGTACTTC. Amino acid sequence: CASSSAGVDPYEQYF.